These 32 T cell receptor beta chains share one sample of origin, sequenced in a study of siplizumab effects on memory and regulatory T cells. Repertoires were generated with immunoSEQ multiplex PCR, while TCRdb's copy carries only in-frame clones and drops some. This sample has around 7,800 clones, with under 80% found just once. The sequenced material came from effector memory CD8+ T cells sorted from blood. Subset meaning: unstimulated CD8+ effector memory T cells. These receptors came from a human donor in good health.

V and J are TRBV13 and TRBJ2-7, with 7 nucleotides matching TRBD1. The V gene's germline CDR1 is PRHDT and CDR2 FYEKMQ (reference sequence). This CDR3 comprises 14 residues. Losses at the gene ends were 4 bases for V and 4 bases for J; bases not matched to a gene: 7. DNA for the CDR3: TGTGCCAGCAGCTCCAGACAGGGAATGTACGAGCAGTACTTC. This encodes CASSSRQGMYEQYF.

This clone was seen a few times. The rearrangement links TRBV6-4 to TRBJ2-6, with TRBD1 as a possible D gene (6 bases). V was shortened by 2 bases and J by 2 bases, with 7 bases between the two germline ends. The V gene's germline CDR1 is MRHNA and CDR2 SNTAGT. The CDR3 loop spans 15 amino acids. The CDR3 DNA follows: TGTGCCAGCAGTGACGGGGGCACTGGGGCCAACGTCCTGACTTTC. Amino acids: CASSDGGTGANVLTF.

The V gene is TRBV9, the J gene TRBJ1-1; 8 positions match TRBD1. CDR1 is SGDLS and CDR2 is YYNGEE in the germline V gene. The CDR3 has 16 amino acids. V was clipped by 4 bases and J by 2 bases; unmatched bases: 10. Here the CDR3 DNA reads TGTGCCAGCAGCCCCCAGGGACAGGCTCTCAACACTGAAGCTTTCTTT. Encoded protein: CASSPQGQALNTEAFF.

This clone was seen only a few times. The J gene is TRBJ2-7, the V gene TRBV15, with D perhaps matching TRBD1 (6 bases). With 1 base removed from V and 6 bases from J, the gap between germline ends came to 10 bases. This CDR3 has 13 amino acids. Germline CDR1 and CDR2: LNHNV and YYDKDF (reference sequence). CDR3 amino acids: CATSRVQGSEQYF. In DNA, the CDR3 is TGTGCCACCAGCAGAGTCCAGGGGAGCGAGCAGTACTTC.

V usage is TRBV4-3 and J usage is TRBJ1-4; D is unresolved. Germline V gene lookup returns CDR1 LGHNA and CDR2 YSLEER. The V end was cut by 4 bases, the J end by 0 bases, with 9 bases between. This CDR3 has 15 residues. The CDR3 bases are TGCGCCAGCAGCCTGGACGGTGCAACTAATGAAAAACTGTTTTTT. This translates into CASSLDGATNEKLFF.

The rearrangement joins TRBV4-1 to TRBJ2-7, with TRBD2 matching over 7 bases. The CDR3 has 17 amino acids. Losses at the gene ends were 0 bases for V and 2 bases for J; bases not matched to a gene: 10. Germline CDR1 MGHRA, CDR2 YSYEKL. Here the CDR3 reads CASSQDQGLAVTYEQYF. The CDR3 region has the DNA TGCGCCAGCAGCCAAGATCAAGGGCTAGCGGTAACCTACGAGCAGTACTTC.

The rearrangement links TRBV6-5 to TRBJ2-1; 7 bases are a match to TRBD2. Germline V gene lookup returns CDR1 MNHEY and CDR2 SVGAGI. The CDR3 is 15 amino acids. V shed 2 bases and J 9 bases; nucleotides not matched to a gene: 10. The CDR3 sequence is CASSYGAGVHIEQFF. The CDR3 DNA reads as TGTGCCAGCAGTTACGGGGCGGGAGTTCATATTGAGCAGTTCTTC.

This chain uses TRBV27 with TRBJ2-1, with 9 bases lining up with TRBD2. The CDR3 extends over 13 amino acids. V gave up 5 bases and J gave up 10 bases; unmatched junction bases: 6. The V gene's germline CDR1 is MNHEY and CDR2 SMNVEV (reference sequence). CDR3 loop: CASSLPSGTEQFF. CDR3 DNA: TGTGCCAGCAGTCTACCTAGCGGGACCGAGCAGTTCTTC.

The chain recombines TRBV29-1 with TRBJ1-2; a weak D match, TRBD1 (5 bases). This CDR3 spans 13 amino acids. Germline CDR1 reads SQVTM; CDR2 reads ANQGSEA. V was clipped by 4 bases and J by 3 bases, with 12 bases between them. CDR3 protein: CSVVNVGDYGYTF. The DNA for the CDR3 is TGCAGCGTTGTTAACGTGGGGGACTATGGCTACACCTTC.

The CDR3 loop is CASSLGGQTAPDYGYTF. DNA of the CDR3: TGCGCCAGCAGCTTGGGCGGACAGACCGCCCCGGACTATGGCTACACCTTC. V gene TRBV5-1 combines with J gene TRBJ1-2; possible D gene TRBD1, 6 bases. Deletions cut 0 bases from V and 3 bases from J, with 18 bases between. Germline V gives CDR1 SGHRS, CDR2 YFSETQ. This CDR3 contains 17 residues.

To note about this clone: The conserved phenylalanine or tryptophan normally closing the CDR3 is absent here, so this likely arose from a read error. The CDR3 nucleotides are TGTGCCAGCAGTGTAGCGGAGTTTTCCTACGAGCAGTACCTC. It codes for CASSVAEFSYEQYL. The chain has TRBV7-8 and TRBJ2-7; D is perhaps TRBD2 (6 bases). The CDR3 has 14 residues. V lost 6 bases and J lost 1, with 13 bases in between. The germline gives CDR1 SGHVS, CDR2 FQNEAQ.

CDR3 in DNA: TGTGCCAGCAGTCTTGGGACAGACTACGAGCAGTACTTC. It yields the protein CASSLGTDYEQYF. The chain carries TRBV6-5 and TRBJ2-7, with 7 bases fitting TRBD1. Looked up from germline, CDR1 is MNHEY and CDR2 is SVGAGI. This CDR3 comprises 13 residues. The V and J ends lost 5 bases and 3 bases, in that order; junction bases with no gene match: 4.

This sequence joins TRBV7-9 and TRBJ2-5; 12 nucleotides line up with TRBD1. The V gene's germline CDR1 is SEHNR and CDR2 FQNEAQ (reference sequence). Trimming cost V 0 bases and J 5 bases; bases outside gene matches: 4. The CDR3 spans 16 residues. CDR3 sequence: CASSLAGDRGLETQYF. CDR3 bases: TGTGCCAGCAGCTTAGCCGGGGACAGGGGGCTCGAGACCCAGTACTTC. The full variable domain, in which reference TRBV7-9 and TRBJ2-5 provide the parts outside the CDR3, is DTGVSQNPRHKITKRGQNVTFRCDPISEHNRLYWYRQTLGQGPEFLTYFQNEAQLEKSRLLSDRFSAERPKGSFSTLEIQRTEQGDSAMYLCASSLAGDRGLETQYFGPGTRLLVL.

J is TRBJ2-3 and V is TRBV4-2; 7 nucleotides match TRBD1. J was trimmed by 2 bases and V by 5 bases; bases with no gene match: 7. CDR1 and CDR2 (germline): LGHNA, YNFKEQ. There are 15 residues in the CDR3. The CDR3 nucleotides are TGTGCCAGCAGCTTAGTAACAGGGGACACAGATACGCAGTATTTT. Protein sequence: CASSLVTGDTDTQYF.

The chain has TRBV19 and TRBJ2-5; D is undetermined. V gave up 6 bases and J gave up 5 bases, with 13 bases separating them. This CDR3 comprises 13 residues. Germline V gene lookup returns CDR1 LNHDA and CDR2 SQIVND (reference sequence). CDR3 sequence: CASSTSEIETQYF. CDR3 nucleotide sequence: TGTGCCAGTAGCACGTCGGAGATTGAGACCCAGTACTTC.

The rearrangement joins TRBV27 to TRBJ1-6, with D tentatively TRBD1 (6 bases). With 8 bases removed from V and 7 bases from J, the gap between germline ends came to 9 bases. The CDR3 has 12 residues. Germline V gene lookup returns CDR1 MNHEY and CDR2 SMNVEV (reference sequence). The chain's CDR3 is CASRTANSPLHF. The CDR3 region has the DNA TGTGCCAGCCGGACAGCGAATTCACCCCTCCACTTT.

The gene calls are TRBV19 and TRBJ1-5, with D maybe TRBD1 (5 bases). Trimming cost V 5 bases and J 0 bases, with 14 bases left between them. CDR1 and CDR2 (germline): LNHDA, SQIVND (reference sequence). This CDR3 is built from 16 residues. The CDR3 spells CASSYGGVYSNQPQHF. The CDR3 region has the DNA TGTGCCAGTAGTTACGGGGGGGTATATAGCAATCAGCCCCAGCATTTT.

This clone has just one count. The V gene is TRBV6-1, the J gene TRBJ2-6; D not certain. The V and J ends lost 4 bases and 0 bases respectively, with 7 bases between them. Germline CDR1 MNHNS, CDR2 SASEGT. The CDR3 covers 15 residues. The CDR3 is CASSGEHSGANVLTF. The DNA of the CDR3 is TGTGCCAGCAGTGGGGAACACTCTGGGGCCAACGTCCTGACTTTC.

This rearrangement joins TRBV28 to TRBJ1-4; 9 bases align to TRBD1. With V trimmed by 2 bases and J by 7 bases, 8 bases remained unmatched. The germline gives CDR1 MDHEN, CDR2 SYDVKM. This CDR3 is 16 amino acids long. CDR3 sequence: CASSLARTGESEKLFF. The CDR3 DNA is TGTGCCAGCAGTTTAGCCCGGACAGGGGAGAGTGAAAAACTGTTTTTT.

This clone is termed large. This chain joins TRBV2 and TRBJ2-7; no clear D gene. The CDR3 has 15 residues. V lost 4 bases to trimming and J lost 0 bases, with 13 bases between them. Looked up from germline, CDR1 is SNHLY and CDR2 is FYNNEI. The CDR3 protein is CASSVSEASSYEQYF. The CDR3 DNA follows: TGTGCCAGCAGTGTTTCTGAGGCGAGCTCCTACGAGCAGTACTTC.

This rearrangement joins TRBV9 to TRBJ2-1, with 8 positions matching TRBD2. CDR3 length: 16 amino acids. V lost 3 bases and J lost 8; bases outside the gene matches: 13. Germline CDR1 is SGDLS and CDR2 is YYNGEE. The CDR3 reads CASSAPTSGGRDEQFF. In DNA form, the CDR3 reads TGTGCCAGCAGCGCCCCAACTAGCGGCGGACGAGATGAGCAGTTCTTC.

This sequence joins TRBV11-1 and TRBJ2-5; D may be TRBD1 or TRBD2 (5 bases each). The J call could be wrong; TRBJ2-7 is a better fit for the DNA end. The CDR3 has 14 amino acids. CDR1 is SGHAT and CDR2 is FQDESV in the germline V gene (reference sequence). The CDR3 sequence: CAISTGTTGGEQYF. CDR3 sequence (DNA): TGTGCCATATCAACCGGGACCACTGGGGGCGAGCAGTACTTC.

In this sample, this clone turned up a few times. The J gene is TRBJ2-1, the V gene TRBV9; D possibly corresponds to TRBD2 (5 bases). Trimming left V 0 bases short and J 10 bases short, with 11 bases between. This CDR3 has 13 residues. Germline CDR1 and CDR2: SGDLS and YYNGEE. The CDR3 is CASSVVEASEQFF. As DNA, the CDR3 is TGTGCCAGCAGCGTAGTGGAGGCGTCCGAGCAGTTCTTC. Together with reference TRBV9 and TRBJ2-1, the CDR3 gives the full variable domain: DSGVTQTPKHLITATGQRVTLRCSPRSGDLSVYWYQQSLDQGLQFLIQYYNGEERAKGNILERFSAQQFPDLHSELNLSSLELGDSALYFCASSVVEASEQFFGPGTRLTVL.

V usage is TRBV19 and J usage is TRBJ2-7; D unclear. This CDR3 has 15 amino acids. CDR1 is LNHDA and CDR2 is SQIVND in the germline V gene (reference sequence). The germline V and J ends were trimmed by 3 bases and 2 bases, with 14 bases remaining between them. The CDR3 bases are TGTGCCAGTAGTATGCAAGAGGATTCTACCTACGAGCAGTACTTC. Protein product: CASSMQEDSTYEQYF.

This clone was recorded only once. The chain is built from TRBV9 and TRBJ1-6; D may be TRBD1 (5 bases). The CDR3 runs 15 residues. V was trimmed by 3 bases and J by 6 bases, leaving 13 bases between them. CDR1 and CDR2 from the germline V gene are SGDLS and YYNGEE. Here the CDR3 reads CASSASGLRNSPLHF. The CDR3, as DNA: TGTGCCAGCAGCGCGTCAGGGCTACGTAATTCACCCCTCCACTTT.

The CDR3 sequence is CAWSTSGRDTGELFF. In DNA, the CDR3 is TGTGCCTGGAGTACTAGCGGGAGGGACACCGGGGAGCTGTTTTTT. V and J are TRBV30 and TRBJ2-2, with TRBD2 matching over 13 bases. Per the germline V gene, CDR1 is GTSNPN and CDR2 is SVGIG (reference sequence). This CDR3 has 15 amino acids. The trim removed 2 bases at V and 3 bases at J, leaving 0 bases unmatched. Looking up the rest from reference TRBV30 and TRBJ2-2 gives the full variable domain: SQTIHQWPATLVQPVGSPLSLECTVEGTSNPNLYWYRQAAGRGLQLLFYSVGIGQISSEVPQNLSASRPQDRQFILSSKKLLLSDSGFYLCAWSTSGRDTGELFFGEGSRLTVL.

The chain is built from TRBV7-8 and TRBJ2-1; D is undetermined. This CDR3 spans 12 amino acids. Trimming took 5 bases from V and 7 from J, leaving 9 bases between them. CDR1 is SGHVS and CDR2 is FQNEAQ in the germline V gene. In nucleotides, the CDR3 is TGTGCCAGCAGCGTCGGTGAGAATGAGCAGTTCTTC. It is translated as CASSVGENEQFF.

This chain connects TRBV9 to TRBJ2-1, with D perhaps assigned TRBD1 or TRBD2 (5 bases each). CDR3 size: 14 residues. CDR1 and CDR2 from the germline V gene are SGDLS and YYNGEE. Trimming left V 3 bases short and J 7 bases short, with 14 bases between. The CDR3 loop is CASSEDSGRNEQFF. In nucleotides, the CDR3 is TGTGCCAGCAGCGAGGACTCGGGGCGGAATGAGCAGTTCTTC.

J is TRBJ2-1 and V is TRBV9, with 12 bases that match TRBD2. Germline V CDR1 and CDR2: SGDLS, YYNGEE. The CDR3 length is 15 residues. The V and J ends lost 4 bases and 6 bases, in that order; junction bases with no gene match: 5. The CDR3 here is CASSLAGGPGNEQFF. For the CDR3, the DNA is TGTGCCAGCAGCCTAGCGGGAGGGCCAGGCAATGAGCAGTTCTTC.

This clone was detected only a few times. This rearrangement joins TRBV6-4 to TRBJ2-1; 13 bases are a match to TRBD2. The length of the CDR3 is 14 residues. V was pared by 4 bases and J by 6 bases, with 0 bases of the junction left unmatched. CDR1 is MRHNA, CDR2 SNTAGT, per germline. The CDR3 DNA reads TGTGCCAGCAGTGGGACTAGCGGGAGCAATGAGCAGTTCTTC. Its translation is CASSGTSGSNEQFF.

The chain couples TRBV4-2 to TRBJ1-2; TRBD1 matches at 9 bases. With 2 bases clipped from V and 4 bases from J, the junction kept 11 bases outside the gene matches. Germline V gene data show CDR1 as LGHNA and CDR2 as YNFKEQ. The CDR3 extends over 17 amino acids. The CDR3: CASSQLTGQGDSYGYTF. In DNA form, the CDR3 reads TGTGCCAGCAGCCAATTGACGGGACAGGGCGATTCCTATGGCTACACCTTC.

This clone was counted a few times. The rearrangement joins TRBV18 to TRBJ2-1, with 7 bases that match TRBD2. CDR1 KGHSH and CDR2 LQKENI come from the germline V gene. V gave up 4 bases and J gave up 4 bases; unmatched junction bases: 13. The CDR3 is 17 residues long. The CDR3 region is CASSLHPAAGEYNEQFF. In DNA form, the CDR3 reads TGTGCCAGCTCACTCCACCCGGCGGCGGGAGAGTACAATGAGCAGTTCTTC.